This T cell receptor (beta chain) derives from a study of CD8+ T cells in alopecia areata. V was trimmed by 0 bases and J by 10 bases, leaving 10 bases between them. CDR1 and CDR2 from the germline V gene are GTSNPN and SVGIG (reference sequence). CDR3 length equals 12 residues. Lesional scalp punch biopsies and peripheral blood were collected from alopecia areata patients. Following extraction, RNA underwent reverse transcription to cDNA, which served as the sequencing template. Profiled with immunoSEQ multiplex PCR; TCRdb holds only in-frame clones, not every one. The sample carries tens of thousands of clones, approximately 58% recorded once.

This chain joins TRBV30 and TRBJ2-1; the D is unclear. The sequences come from CD8+ T cells sorted from blood, collected at week 0. The receptor's source is a human donor with alopecia areata. Written as DNA, the CDR3 is TGTGCCTGGAGTGTATCCCCTCGCGAGCAGTTCTTC. Its translation: CAWSVSPREQFF. The full variable domain, completed using reference TRBV30 and TRBJ2-1, is SQTIHQWPATLVQPVGSPLSLECTVEGTSNPNLYWYRQAAGRGLQLLFYSVGIGQISSEVPQNLSASRPQDRQFILSSKKLLLSDSGFYLCAWSVSPREQFFGPGTRLTVL.